This is a list of T cell receptor beta chains from one sample in a study of T cells in Graves' hyperthyroidism and ophthalmopathy. TCRdb ran MiXCR on the multiplex PCR reads and lists one entry per CDR3 protein. This repertoire shows 800,000 or so distinct CDR3 sequences, about 38% found once; its top ten account for more than 7%. Sequencing was carried out using blood. These receptors were obtained from a man between 18 and 35 years old with Graves' hyperthyroidism. Each CDR3 is given with its conserved first and last residue. The D gene is left open where the match is weak. The size of a clone is reported for some rows only, either as once, few or many, or as a class for expanded clones.

TGCAGCGTACTAGCGGGAGTCTACGAGCAGTACTTC	CSVLAGVYEQYF	NA	12	TRBD2	TRBV29-1	TRBJ2-7
TGCGGTGCTGGAGACGTACAAGAGACCCAGTACTTC	CGAGDVQETQYF	few	12	NA	TRBV20-1	TRBJ2-5
TGTGCCAGCGACCGGGGACTAGCTAACACCGGGGAGCTGTTTTTT	CASDRGLANTGELFF	few	15	TRBD2	TRBV11-3	TRBJ2-2
TGCGCCAGCAGCCAGGCCCCGGGACGCAGCTCCTACGAGCAGTACTTC	CASSQAPGRSSYEQYF	NA	16	NA	TRBV5-6	TRBJ2-7
TGTGCCAGCAGTTTACGGGTAGGGGAACAGCCCCAGCATTTT	CASSLRVGEQPQHF	few	14	NA	TRBV12-3/TRBV12-4	TRBJ1-5
TGTGCCAGCAGTTTGGCCAGTCAGGGGACTGAAGCTTTCTTT	CASSLASQGTEAFF	NA	14	NA	TRBV12-3/TRBV12-4	TRBJ1-1
TGTGCCAGCAGCTTTCCAGGGGAGAACACTGAAGCTTTCTTT	CASSFPGENTEAFF	many	14	NA	TRBV5-6	TRBJ1-1
TGTGCCAGCAATAACGCGGACTATGGCTACACCTTC	CASNNADYGYTF	NA	12	NA	TRBV2	TRBJ1-2
TGCAGTGCTAATAACCCCTCCTACGAGCAGTACTTC	CSANNPSYEQYF	NA	12	NA	TRBV20-1	TRBJ2-7
TGTGCCAGCAGCGCCATCCGACAGGATTCTGGCTACGAGCAGTACTTC	CASSAIRQDSGYEQYF	NA	16	NA	TRBV5-6	TRBJ2-7
TGTGCCAGCAGTCGAATGCAGACCCAGTACTTC	CASSRMQTQYF	NA	11	NA	TRBV12-3/TRBV12-4	TRBJ2-5
TGTGCCAGCAGCTTAATCGACGGGGAGCTGTTTTTT	CASSLIDGELFF	many	12	NA	TRBV7-3	TRBJ2-2
TGTGCCAGCAGCTTAGAAGTGGGAGTCCCACTACTCGAGCAGTACTTC	CASSLEVGVPLLEQYF	NA	16	NA	TRBV7-8	TRBJ2-7
TGTGCCAGCAGCTCCTCGACAGGGCTTTGGTACGAACAGTACTTC	CASSSSTGLWYEQYF	few	15	TRBD1	TRBV5-4	TRBJ2-7
TGTGCCAGCAGTTACTCGAAGGCTTCCTACGAGCAGTACTTC	CASSYSKASYEQYF	NA	14	NA	TRBV6-5	TRBJ2-7
TGTGCCACCAGTGATCCCAGCGGGTTAGAGACCCAGTACTTC	CATSDPSGLETQYF	NA	14	NA	TRBV24-1	TRBJ2-5
TGCAGTGCTAGCCCAACGGTTAACACCATATATTTT	CSASPTVNTIYF	many	12	NA	TRBV20-1	TRBJ1-3
TGTGCCAGCAGTTCCTCGAGCGAGATCTATGGCTACACCTTC	CASSSSSEIYGYTF	NA	14	NA	TRBV12-3/TRBV12-4	TRBJ1-2
TGTGCCATCAGTGACCTCGACACCAACAATCAGCCCCAGCATTTT	CAISDLDTNNQPQHF	many	15	NA	TRBV10-3	TRBJ1-5
TGCAGTGCTAAAGCCGGGACAGGGATGGCTTTCTTT	CSAKAGTGMAFF	few	12	TRBD1	TRBV20-1	TRBJ1-1
TGCGCCAGCAGCCTCTCCGGGACTAGCGGTTACGAGCAGTACTTC	CASSLSGTSGYEQYF	NA	15	TRBD2	TRBV7-9	TRBJ2-7
TGTGCCAGCAGCCAAGATCCGGGGACACCGAATGGCTACACCTTC	CASSQDPGTPNGYTF	few	15	NA	TRBV9	TRBJ1-2
TGTGCCAGCAGCCGCGGCACAGTTTCTGGGGCCAACGTCCTGACTTTC	CASSRGTVSGANVLTF	NA	16	NA	TRBV5-5	TRBJ2-6
TGTGCCAGTGGAGAAGGGATTCTCGATCAGCCCCAGCATTTT	CASGEGILDQPQHF	NA	14	NA	TRBV19	TRBJ1-5
TGTGCCAGCAGTGATGCCCAAGGGAATTCACCCCTCCACTTT	CASSDAQGNSPLHF	NA	14	NA	TRBV10-3	TRBJ1-6
TGTGCCAGCAGCCAAGTGCGGGGCAGTCAGCCCTCTGGAAACACCATATATTTT	CASSQVRGSQPSGNTIYF	NA	18	NA	TRBV25-1	TRBJ1-3
TGCGCCAGCAGTGAGTTAGCAGGTACAGCTTTCTTT	CASSELAGTAFF	many	12	NA	TRBV10-2	TRBJ1-1
TGTGCCTGGCAGGCAGGGTTCACTGAAGCTTTCTTT	CAWQAGFTEAFF	NA	12	NA	TRBV19	TRBJ1-1
TGTGCCAGCAGTGGGGGACAGGGGGAATACGAGCAGTACTTC	CASSGGQGEYEQYF	NA	14	TRBD1	TRBV2	TRBJ2-7
TGCGCCAGCAGCTTGGGGGACAGGGTAGTCACTGAAGCTTTCTTT	CASSLGDRVVTEAFF	many	15	TRBD1	TRBV5-1	TRBJ1-1
TGTGCCAGCAGCTCCACTTCCTACGAGCAGTACTTC	CASSSTSYEQYF	many	12	NA	TRBV7-2	TRBJ2-7
TGTGCCAGCAGTTTCGGGACAGGGCAACTGTTTTTT	CASSFGTGQLFF	NA	12	TRBD1	TRBV12-3/TRBV12-4	TRBJ1-4
TGTGCCAGCAGTCCCCTCTTGGGGGAAGAAGTGAACACCGGGGAGCTGTTTTTT	CASSPLLGEEVNTGELFF	NA	18	NA	TRBV7-2	TRBJ2-2
TGTGCCAGCAGCTTAGCGCAAGATGGCCAGCCCCAGCATTTT	CASSLAQDGQPQHF	many	14	NA	TRBV7-9	TRBJ1-5
TGTGCCAGCAGCTTTGGCCGACAGGGGTTCGGCGAGACCCAGTACTTC	CASSFGRQGFGETQYF	many	16	TRBD1	TRBV7-9	TRBJ2-5
TGTGCCACCGAACTCCACGACGGCACTGAAGCTTTCTTT	CATELHDGTEAFF	NA	13	NA	TRBV6-6	TRBJ1-1
TGTGCCAGCAGTTACTCACGGGACTTGAACACTGAAGCTTTCTTT	CASSYSRDLNTEAFF	NA	15	NA	TRBV10-2	TRBJ1-1
TGTGCCAGTAGTATAGGGACTAGCGGGGCGCATCAAGAGACCCAGTACTTC	CASSIGTSGAHQETQYF	NA	17	TRBD2	TRBV19	TRBJ2-5
TGCGCCAGCAGCTTGGCGGGACCGGAGGGAGCTTTCTTT	CASSLAGPEGAFF	NA	13	NA	TRBV5-1	TRBJ1-1
TGTGCCAGCCTTACCAGGGACTATGGCTACACCTTC	CASLTRDYGYTF	many	12	NA	TRBV12-3/TRBV12-4	TRBJ1-2
TGTGCCAGCAGCTTACAGGTCTGGGGGGCGAACACTGAAGCTTTCTTT	CASSLQVWGANTEAFF	few	16	NA	TRBV19	TRBJ1-1
TGTGCCAGCAGAGCCTGGACAGGGGTAACTGAAGCTTTCTTT	CASRAWTGVTEAFF	NA	14	TRBD1	TRBV6-1	TRBJ1-1
TGTGCCAGCAGTTACACGGCAGGGCTGGGCTACGAGCAGTACTTC	CASSYTAGLGYEQYF	NA	15	NA	TRBV2	TRBJ2-7
TGTGCCAGCAGCTTAGGGTGGATGCAGGCTCAGCCCCAGCATTTT	CASSLGWMQAQPQHF	many	15	NA	TRBV7-2	TRBJ1-5
TGTGCCAGCAGCCCCACCCCCTCCGAAGGAGAGACCCAGTACTTC	CASSPTPSEGETQYF	once	15	NA	TRBV7-8	TRBJ2-5
TGTGCCAGCAGTACGGACTTGGGACATCTCTACGAGCAGTACTTC	CASSTDLGHLYEQYF	NA	15	NA	TRBV6-2/TRBV6-3	TRBJ2-7